A single sample gave rise to the 17 T cell receptor beta chains below, sequenced in a study of cytotoxic CD8 clonotypes in ibrutinib-treated CLL. Only in-frame clones appear in the TCRdb table, and some are missing; sequencing was by immunoSEQ multiplex PCR. The table records 130,000 or so clones, roughly three quarters of them present only once. Sequences were derived from PBMCs, sampled after 12 months of ibrutinib treatment. The source of these receptors is a human donor with chronic lymphocytic leukemia.

The chain uses TRBV29-1 and TRBJ2-1; TRBD1 is a possible D gene (5 bases). Germline loops: CDR1 SQVTM, CDR2 ANQGSEA. With 4 bases removed from V and 2 bases from J, the gap between germline ends came to 9 bases. This CDR3 comprises 13 residues. CDR3 DNA: TGCAGCGTTGTCAGGGTCCCCTACAATGAGCAGTTCTTC. Translating gives CSVVRVPYNEQFF.

V is TRBV18 and J is TRBJ2-7; the match to TRBD1 covers 7 bases. The CDR3 is 12 amino acids. The junction had 2 bases not matched to a gene; V was cut back by 6 bases and J by 3 bases. CDR1 and CDR2 (germline): KGHSH, LQKENI. CDR3 sequence reads: CASSRTGYEQYF. The CDR3 bases are TGTGCCAGCTCGAGGACAGGCTACGAGCAGTACTTC.

The chain couples TRBV11-2 to TRBJ1-2, with TRBD1 matching 10 bases. The CDR3 has 14 amino acids. V was clipped by 5 bases and J by 7 bases; unmatched bases: 7. Germline V CDR1 and CDR2: SGHAT, FQNNGV. DNA of the CDR3: TGTGCCAGCAGCGCACGACAGGGGGCGTTTGGCTACACCTTC. Protein: CASSARQGAFGYTF.

The J gene is TRBJ2-5, the V gene TRBV5-1; D is perhaps TRBD1 or TRBD2 (6 bases each). V lost 0 bases and J 5 bases, leaving 11 bases between the germline ends. There are 14 residues in the CDR3. Per germline, CDR1 SGHRS and CDR2 YFSETQ. CDR3 in amino acids: CASSLAEGGETQYF. Written as DNA, the CDR3 is TGCGCCAGCAGCTTGGCTGAGGGGGGCGAGACCCAGTACTTC.

The chain carries TRBV5-1 and TRBJ2-3, with 11 bases lining up with TRBD1. Germline lookup yields CDR1 SGHRS and CDR2 YFSETQ. Losses at the gene ends were 2 bases for V and 8 bases for J; bases not matched to a gene: 7. This CDR3 comprises 15 residues. The CDR3 here is CASSLRTGGVGTQYF. DNA of the CDR3: TGCGCCAGCAGCTTAAGGACAGGGGGCGTGGGTACGCAGTATTTT.

The chain carries TRBV9 and TRBJ2-7; TRBD2 aligns across 8 bases. After removal of 3 bases from V and 4 bases from J, the junction contained 3 bases not matched to a gene. The length of the CDR3 is 13 residues. The germline gives CDR1 SGDLS, CDR2 YYNGEE. The chain's CDR3 is CASSAGLAYEQYF. The CDR3 region has the DNA TGTGCCAGCAGCGCTGGACTAGCTTACGAGCAGTACTTC.

CDR3 in amino acids: CASSFSWAGVADTIYF. The CDR3 nucleotides read TGTGCCAGCAGCTTTAGTTGGGCTGGGGTCGCGGACACCATATATTTT. The chain couples TRBV11-2 to TRBJ1-3; no definite D call. The CDR3 loop spans 16 amino acids. V was cut by 3 bases and J by 8 bases, with 20 bases left in between. Germline V CDR1 and CDR2: SGHAT, FQNNGV.

Only a few counts were recorded for this clone. V usage is TRBV7-9 and J usage is TRBJ2-3, with unresolved D. The CDR3 consists of 13 residues. Germline loops: CDR1 SEHNR, CDR2 FQNEAQ (reference sequence). With 5 bases removed from V and 5 bases from J, the gap between germline ends came to 11 bases. The CDR3 protein is CASSDGPVDTQYF. In nucleotides, the CDR3 is TGTGCCAGCAGCGACGGACCAGTAGATACGCAGTATTTT.

This chain uses TRBV18 with TRBJ2-3, with unresolved D. CDR1 KGHSH and CDR2 LQKENI come from the germline V gene. V was cut by 6 bases and J by 2 bases, with 6 bases left in between. The CDR3 length is 12 residues. This CDR3 reads CASSDHTDTQYF. CDR3 DNA: TGTGCCAGCTCGGACCACACAGATACGCAGTATTTT.

The chain is built from TRBV30 and TRBJ1-2; D is undetermined. This CDR3 is built from 11 residues. The V gene's germline CDR1 is GTSNPN and CDR2 SVGIG (reference sequence). Between the trimmed V and J ends, which lost 0 bases and 6 bases, there was a span of 5 bases. This CDR3 reads CAWSVAHGYTF. CDR3 DNA sequence: TGTGCCTGGAGTGTAGCCCATGGCTACACCTTC.

This clone was seen a handful of times. This chain links TRBV20-1 with TRBJ1-1, with D tentatively TRBD1 (6 bases). Trimming removed 3 bases from V and 7 bases from J, with 9 bases in between. The CDR3 consists of 11 residues. Germline-derived CDR1 and CDR2 are DFQATT and SNEGSKA (reference sequence). CDR3 loop: CSARVGGEAFF. CDR3 DNA sequence: TGCAGTGCTAGGGTAGGGGGTGAAGCTTTCTTT.

This clone came up a few times. This chain connects TRBV10-3 to TRBJ1-2; D unclear. The V end was cut by 0 bases, the J end by 1 base, with 6 bases between. This CDR3 region has 14 residues. In germline, CDR1 is ENHRY, CDR2 SYGVKD. In DNA, the CDR3 is TGTGCCATCAGTGAGTCCGCAGTTAACTATGGCTACACCTTC. Translated: CAISESAVNYGYTF.

The V call is TRBV27, the J call TRBJ2-7; perhaps D is TRBD1 or TRBD2 (5 bases each). V was shortened by 6 bases and J by 6 bases, with 9 bases between the two germline ends. The CDR3 is 11 amino acids. Looked up from germline, CDR1 is MNHEY and CDR2 is SMNVEV (reference sequence). CDR3 bases: TGTGCCAGCAGCTCGGGGCTCGAGCAGTACTTC. Translated: CASSSGLEQYF.

This clone was recorded once. The chain has TRBV7-2 and TRBJ2-3, with 10 bases matching TRBD1. The CDR3 totals 17 residues. Per germline, CDR1 SGHTA and CDR2 FQGNSA. V shed 3 bases and J 0 bases; nucleotides not matched to a gene: 6. In nucleotides, the CDR3 is TGTGCCAGCAGCTTTATACGACAGGGGGCTAGCACAGATACGCAGTATTTT. This gives the protein CASSFIRQGASTDTQYF.

This sequence joins TRBV5-8 and TRBJ2-7, with 10 bases fitting TRBD2. CDR3 length: 15 residues. V trimming: 4 bases; J trimming: 3 bases; junction bases outside the gene matches: 7. Looked up from germline, CDR1 is SGHTS and CDR2 is YDEGEE. The CDR3 reads CASSPQLAGRYEQYF. The CDR3, as DNA: TGTGCCAGCAGCCCTCAACTAGCGGGACGCTACGAGCAGTACTTC.

J is TRBJ2-1 and V is TRBV4-2; no firm D call. V lost 2 bases and J 6 bases, leaving 14 bases between the germline ends. The CDR3 runs 15 residues. The V gene's germline CDR1 is LGHNA and CDR2 YNFKEQ. This CDR3 is CASSQNPLASNEQFF. The DNA for the CDR3 is TGTGCCAGCAGCCAAAACCCTCTTGCGAGCAATGAGCAGTTCTTC.

The V gene is TRBV9, the J gene TRBJ2-3; D is possibly TRBD2 (6 bases). The germline V and J ends were trimmed by 6 bases and 0 bases, with 14 bases remaining between them. Looked up from germline, CDR1 is SGDLS and CDR2 is YYNGEE. This CDR3 has 15 residues. For the CDR3, the DNA is TGTGCCAGCACAAGGACGGGAGTGAGCACAGATACGCAGTATTTT. It translates to CASTRTGVSTDTQYF.